Each of the 25 T cell receptor beta chains below was sequenced from the same sample in a study of T cell repertoires in cytomegalovirus infection. Their antigens remain unidentified. TCRdb analysed the reads with MiXCR anew, one entry per CDR3 protein. The data contain 450,000 to 650,000 distinct CDR3 sequences, 35% to 50% of them seen just once; the ten biggest clones take up around 48%. Sample: cultured PBMCs, taken from culture after CMV antigen stimulation. These receptor sequences come from a human donor in good health (CMV status not recorded). Some clones in this sample may be carry-over from other donors' samples.

The chain links TRBV5-3 to TRBJ2-2; 9 nucleotides match TRBD1. TRBV5-3 counts as an open reading frame of uncertain function. The junction had 14 bases not matched to a gene; V was cut back by 8 bases and J by 6 bases. The CDR3 consists of 16 residues. Here the CDR3 DNA reads TGTGCCAGCAGCCCTGGGGGACAGGGAACTTCCGGGGAGCTGTTTTTT. This sequence encodes CASSPGGQGTSGELFF.

The sample holds a few counts of this clonotype. The J gene is TRBJ2-1, the V gene TRBV10-3; D is perhaps TRBD1 (5 bases). The germline V and J ends were trimmed by 0 bases and 4 bases, with 13 bases remaining between them. Germline assignment: CDR1 ENHRY and CDR2 SYGVKD. The CDR3 spans 16 residues. CDR3 coding DNA: TGTGCCATCAGTGAGTCGCTTGTGGGGCTTTACAATGAGCAGTTCTTC. This gives the protein CAISESLVGLYNEQFF.

The chain uses TRBV7-6 and TRBJ2-1, with D unclear. This CDR3 has 13 amino acids. CDR1 is SGHVS and CDR2 is FNYEAQ in the germline V gene. V was shortened by 3 bases and J by 6 bases, with 9 bases between the two germline ends. The CDR3 DNA is TGTGCCAGCAGCTTCACCGACGGCAATGAGCAGTTCTTC. This encodes CASSFTDGNEQFF. The full variable domain, rest sourced from reference TRBV7-6 and TRBJ2-1, is GAGVSQSPRYKVTKRGQDVALRCDPISGHVSLYWYRQALGQGPEFLTYFNYEAQQDKSGLPNDRFSAERPEGSISTLTIQRTEQRDSAMYRCASSFTDGNEQFFGPGTRLTVL.

This clonotype was found a few times. This CDR3 is CASSLRSGAGTNYEQYF. For the CDR3, the DNA is TGTGCCAGCAGTTTGCGATCTGGGGCAGGTACTAACTACGAGCAGTACTTC. This rearrangement joins TRBV12-3 or TRBV12-4 to TRBJ2-7; D possibly corresponds to TRBD1 (5 bases). The CDR3 has 17 residues. Trimming cost V 3 bases and J 3 bases, with 21 bases left between them.

This clonotype was seen a few times. CDR3 amino acids: CASRVLAGPYNEQFF. In DNA form, the CDR3 reads TGTGCCAGCAGAGTACTAGCGGGCCCTTACAATGAGCAGTTCTTC. The rearrangement uses TRBV6-2 or TRBV6-3 and TRBJ2-1, with TRBD2 identical over 9 bases. This CDR3 is 15 amino acids long. V dropped 6 bases and J dropped 4; count of bases not matched to a gene: 7. From germline, CDR1 is MNHEY and CDR2 SVGEGT.

The V and J genes are TRBV6-6 and TRBJ2-1; 7 positions agree with TRBD1. V gave up 7 bases and J gave up 10 bases; unmatched junction bases: 13. CDR3 length equals 14 residues. The germline CDR1 and CDR2 sequences are MNHNY and SVGAGI (reference sequence). The CDR3 reads CASTKVQGEAEQFF. The CDR3 DNA is TGTGCCAGCACTAAAGTCCAGGGGGAAGCCGAGCAGTTCTTC.

This clonotype turned up a few times. V gene TRBV6-1 combines with J gene TRBJ1-1; D not certain. The CDR3 extends over 12 amino acids. The V gene's germline CDR1 is MNHNS and CDR2 SASEGT. Between the trimmed V and J ends, which lost 5 bases and 5 bases, there was a span of 9 bases. CDR3 sequence: CASSPTLTEAFF. The CDR3 nucleotides are TGTGCCAGCAGTCCCACTTTGACTGAAGCTTTCTTT.

V gene TRBV19 combines with J gene TRBJ1-5; 8 bases match TRBD1. V lost 5 bases and J lost 4; bases outside the gene matches: 7. CDR3 length: 15 residues. The germline gives CDR1 LNHDA, CDR2 SQIVND (reference sequence). Here the CDR3 reads CASSPRQGRNQPQHF. In nucleotides, the CDR3 is TGTGCCAGTAGTCCCCGACAGGGGCGGAATCAGCCCCAGCATTTT.

The chain links TRBV12-3 or TRBV12-4 to TRBJ2-1; 9 bases map to TRBD2. V gave up 7 bases and J gave up 7 bases; unmatched junction bases: 23. The CDR3 runs to 19 residues. CDR3 residues: CASNLRAPRPRGGENEQFF. DNA of the CDR3: TGTGCCAGCAACTTAAGGGCCCCTCGGCCGCGGGGGGGCGAGAATGAGCAGTTCTTC.

There are a few counts of this clonotype. The genes are TRBV6-1 and TRBJ2-2; tentative D call: TRBD2 (6 bases). The CDR3 runs to 13 residues. Germline V gene lookup returns CDR1 MNHNS and CDR2 SASEGT. The CDR3 DNA reads as TGTGGGGGGGAGAAGGATACAGGCGGGGAGCTGTTTTTT. Amino acids: CGGEKDTGGELFF.

The rearrangement links TRBV7-6 to TRBJ2-5; a possible D gene is TRBD1 (6 bases). The CDR3 is 13 amino acids. V was cut by 2 bases and J by 7 bases, with 11 bases left in between. Germline CDR1 reads SGHVS; CDR2 reads FNYEAQ. Here the CDR3 reads CASSLQGRVTQYF. The CDR3 DNA is TGTGCCAGCAGCTTACAGGGGCGCGTGACCCAGTACTTC.

The CDR3 coding sequence is TGCAGTGCTGTGGACAGGGGGCGATCCTACGAGCAGTACTTC. It encodes CSAVDRGRSYEQYF. The chain combines TRBV20-1 with TRBJ2-7, with 11 bases aligning to TRBD1. V lost 5 bases and J lost 1; bases outside the gene matches: 4. The CDR3 totals 14 residues. Looked up from germline, CDR1 is DFQATT and CDR2 is SNEGSKA (reference sequence).

The rearrangement uses TRBV20-1 and TRBJ2-7; D is uncertain. Germline CDR1 and CDR2: DFQATT and SNEGSKA (reference sequence). CDR3 size: 13 residues. The CDR3, as DNA: TGCAGCGCAAACAGTTTTCCCACCTACGAGCAGTACTTC. This sequence encodes CSANSFPTYEQYF.

The chain couples TRBV5-4 to TRBJ2-7; TRBD2 matches 11 bases. V dropped 1 base and J dropped 2; count of bases not matched to a gene: 5. This CDR3 contains 16 residues. Per germline, CDR1 SGHNT and CDR2 YYREEE (reference sequence). The DNA for the CDR3 is TGTGCCAGCAGCTTGTTAGCTAGCGGGGGGACCTACGAGCAGTACTTC. Its translation is CASSLLASGGTYEQYF.

The rearrangement links TRBV6-2 or TRBV6-3 to TRBJ2-1, with D possibly TRBD2 on 5 matching bases. This CDR3 spans 16 amino acids. CDR1 MNHEY and CDR2 SVGEGT come from the germline V gene. Trimming removed 6 bases at V and 4 bases at J, with 19 bases between. The CDR3 coding sequence is TGTGCCAGCAGCTCCCCAAGAGCCGGGAAATACAATGAGCAGTTCTTC. It is translated as CASSSPRAGKYNEQFF.

This chain uses TRBV7-4 with TRBJ1-1; D ambiguous. The CDR3 spans 13 residues. With 10 bases removed from V and 7 bases from J, the gap between germline ends came to 19 bases. Germline V gene sequence: CDR1 SGHVT, CDR2 SQSDAQ. The CDR3 DNA reads TGTGCCACCATTAGGGCTCCTATCAGTGAAGCTTTCTTT. Protein sequence: CATIRAPISEAFF.

V usage is TRBV13 and J usage is TRBJ1-1; D gene ambiguous. The germline CDR1 and CDR2 sequences are PRHDT and FYEKMQ (reference sequence). The CDR3 loop spans 16 amino acids. The V and J ends lost 5 bases and 3 bases respectively, with 19 bases between them. CDR3 DNA sequence: TGTGCCAGCAGCAGCTCGGGAAAGTGGGTCCACACTGAAGCTTTCTTT. It yields the protein CASSSSGKWVHTEAFF.

Many counts were recorded for this clonotype. The J gene is TRBJ1-1, the V gene TRBV7-9, with D possibly TRBD1 on 6 matching bases. Germline loops: CDR1 SEHNR, CDR2 FQNEAQ (reference sequence). V was pared by 5 bases and J by 0 bases, with 10 bases between. The CDR3 sequence is 14 residues long. CDR3 bases: TGTGCCAGCAGCCGGGGACAACTGAACACTGAAGCTTTCTTT. Amino acids: CASSRGQLNTEAFF.

The V and J genes are TRBV12-3 or TRBV12-4 and TRBJ2-5; 7 bases match TRBD2. V trimming: 3 bases; J trimming: 5 bases; junction bases outside the gene matches: 18. The CDR3 is made up of 18 amino acids. The CDR3 DNA reads as TGTGCCAGCAGTTTCGAAGGACTAGACTCCCCTCCGAGGGAGACCCAGTACTTC. It yields the protein CASSFEGLDSPPRETQYF.

V is TRBV12-3 or TRBV12-4 and J is TRBJ1-1; 8 bases are a match to TRBD1. The CDR3 runs 15 residues. J gave up 3 bases and V 5 bases, and 8 bases lay outside the gene matches. The CDR3 protein is CASSMRTGRDTEAFF. The CDR3 bases are TGTGCCAGCAGTATGAGGACAGGGCGGGACACTGAAGCTTTCTTT.

V is TRBV19 and J is TRBJ1-2, with TRBD1 matching 8 bases. CDR3 length: 15 residues. The V and J ends lost 4 bases and 8 bases, in that order; junction bases with no gene match: 12. Looked up from germline, CDR1 is LNHDA and CDR2 is SQIVND (reference sequence). For the CDR3, the DNA is TGTGCCAGTAGTACCCGGACAGGGACAGCGAGGGGCTACACCTTC. Translated: CASSTRTGTARGYTF.

This clonotype was seen only once. The chain uses TRBV28 and TRBJ1-5; D unresolved. Trimming cost V 6 bases and J 4 bases, with 7 bases left between them. Germline assignment: CDR1 MDHEN and CDR2 SYDVKM. CDR3 size: 12 residues. The CDR3 region is CASRQFNQPQHF. The CDR3 DNA reads as TGTGCCAGCAGACAGTTTAATCAGCCCCAGCATTTT.

The gene calls are TRBV7-9 and TRBJ2-3; TRBD2 agrees at 7 bases. This CDR3 contains 15 residues. V shed 5 bases, J shed 4 bases, and the junction held 9 bases outside the gene matches. Per the germline V gene, CDR1 is SEHNR and CDR2 is FQNEAQ (reference sequence). Written as DNA, the CDR3 is TGTGCCAGCAGCCCGGGCGGGAGCGTCTCAGATACGCAGTATTTT. It is translated as CASSPGGSVSDTQYF.

This chain uses TRBV19 with TRBJ2-7; 8 nucleotides agree with TRBD1. CDR3 length: 13 amino acids. The junction had 7 bases not matched to a gene; V was cut back by 9 bases and J by 3 bases. Looked up from germline, CDR1 is LNHDA and CDR2 is SQIVND (reference sequence). CDR3: CASASGGLYEQYF. The DNA for the CDR3 is TGTGCCAGCGCCTCAGGGGGCCTCTACGAGCAGTACTTC.

This chain joins TRBV12-5 and TRBJ2-7, with D unresolved. V lost 0 bases to trimming and J lost 5 bases, with 11 bases between them. The germline gives CDR1 LGHNT, CDR2 FRNRAP. The CDR3 has 14 amino acids. CDR3 DNA: TGTGCTAGTGGTTTGGTACTATTAGGGAACGAGCAGTACTTC. Protein product: CASGLVLLGNEQYF.